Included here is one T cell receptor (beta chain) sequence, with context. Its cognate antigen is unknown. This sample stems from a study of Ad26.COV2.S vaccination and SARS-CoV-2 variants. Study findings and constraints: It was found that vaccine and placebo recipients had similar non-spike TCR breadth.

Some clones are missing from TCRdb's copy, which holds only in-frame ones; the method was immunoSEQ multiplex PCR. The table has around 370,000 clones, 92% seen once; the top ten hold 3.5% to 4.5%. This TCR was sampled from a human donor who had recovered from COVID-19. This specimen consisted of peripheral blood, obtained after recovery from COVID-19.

The CDR3 loop is CASSYFRTGGNTEAFF. CDR3 coding DNA: TGTGCCAGCAGTTACTTCAGGACAGGGGGGAACACTGAAGCTTTCTTT. This chain connects TRBV6-5 to TRBJ1-1, with 10 nucleotides matching TRBD1. CDR3 length: 16 amino acids. With V trimmed by 1 base and J by 1 base, 3 bases remained unmatched. Per the germline V gene, CDR1 is MNHEY and CDR2 is SVGAGI.